The rows below give T cell receptor beta chains drawn from one sample of a study of T cells after yellow fever vaccination. TCRdb redid the calling of the 5' RACE reads with MiXCR, one entry per CDR3 protein. Here the sample spans about 580,000 distinct CDR3 sequences, about a sixth being singletons. Specimen: PBMCs, collected about 5 days after the first yellow fever vaccination. These receptors all stem from a man between 18 and 29 years old who received the YFV17D yellow fever vaccine. CDR3s include the opening cysteine and the closing phenylalanine or tryptophan. Each record gives: J gene, clone size, V gene, D gene, CDR3 length, CDR3 DNA, CDR3 protein. D genes are given only for firm matches. The size of a clone is reported for some rows only, either as once, few or many, or as a class for expanded clones.

TRBJ2-6	.	TRBV6-5	TRBD1	18	TGTGCCAGCAGTTGGGCGACAGGGACAAGCGCTGGGGCCAACGTCCTGACTTTC	CASSWATGTSAGANVLTF
TRBJ2-7	once	TRBV6-1	TRBD1	14	TGTGCCAGCAGATCCCGGGACAGACACTACGAGCAGTACTTC	CASRSRDRHYEQYF
TRBJ1-2	few	TRBV5-1	.	13	TGCGCCAGCAGTTATGGTACAATATATGGCTACACCTTC	CASSYGTIYGYTF
TRBJ2-2	few	TRBV7-6	TRBD1	16	TGTGCCAGCAGCTACCTGGACAGGGGGAACACCGGGGAGCTGTTTTTT	CASSYLDRGNTGELFF
TRBJ2-1	few	TRBV19	TRBD2	17	TGTGCCAGTAGTATTACTAGCGGGGGCCACTCCTACAATGAGCAGTTCTTC	CASSITSGGHSYNEQFF
TRBJ2-3	few	TRBV19	.	13	TGTGCCAGTAGTATGTTCGACGGGGATACGCAGTATTTT	CASSMFDGDTQYF
TRBJ2-1	.	TRBV4-1	TRBD2	19	TGCGCCAGCAGCCCCCGAGCTAGCGGGGAGGCAGCCGTCTACAATGAGCAGTTCTTC	CASSPRASGEAAVYNEQFF
TRBJ2-7	.	TRBV6-1	.	15	TGTGCCAGCAGTGTCAGGGGGGGTAGCTCCTACGAGCAGTACTTC	CASSVRGGSSYEQYF
TRBJ2-1	once	TRBV14	.	15	TGTGCCAGCAGCAGTTTGGGCGGGACTTACAATGAGCAGTTCTTC	CASSSLGGTYNEQFF
TRBJ2-3	.	TRBV4-1	.	12	TGCGCCAGCAGCCGTGTACTGGGTACGCAGTATTTT	CASSRVLGTQYF
TRBJ1-5	.	TRBV30	.	15	TGTGCCTGGAGCACGGGCGGGGACCAGGCGAGGCCCCAGCATTTT	CAWSTGGDQARPQHF
TRBJ2-2	many	TRBV4-2	.	14	TGTGCCAGCAGCCCCCCCCCGAACACCGGGGAGCTGTTTTTT	CASSPPPNTGELFF
TRBJ2-1	.	TRBV20-1	.	14	TGCAGTGCTTCCCGGGGGAGCCCTTGGGATGAGCAGTTCTTC	CSASRGSPWDEQFF
TRBJ2-1	.	TRBV6-1	.	15	TGTGCCAGCAGTGTATTTGGGATCCTCCGGGATGAGCAGTTCTTC	CASSVFGILRDEQFF
TRBJ2-1	.	TRBV6-6	TRBD1	12	TGTGCCAGCAGTTACTCGCCGACAGGGTGGTTCTTC	CASSYSPTGWFF
TRBJ2-5	many	TRBV5-6	.	13	TGTGCCAGCAGCTTAGCACCGGAAGAGACCCAGTACTTC	CASSLAPEETQYF
TRBJ1-5	.	TRBV29-1	TRBD1	13	TGCAGCGTTGGCGACAGGGGAAATCAGCCCCAGCATTTT	CSVGDRGNQPQHF
TRBJ1-5	many	TRBV29-1	.	12	TGCAGCGCCCAGGACCCTAATCAGCCCCAGCATTTT	CSAQDPNQPQHF
TRBJ2-1	few	TRBV10-3	TRBD2	13	TGTGCCATCAGGGCTAGCGGGTACAATGAGCAGTTCTTC	CAIRASGYNEQFF
TRBJ2-1	.	TRBV4-3	TRBD2	17	TGCGCCAGCAGCCAAGCTGCAGCGGGGGTGTCCTACAATGAGCAGTTCTTC	CASSQAAAGVSYNEQFF
TRBJ1-6	.	TRBV11-1	TRBD1	20	TGTGCCAGCAGTCCCCCTCCGGGACAGGGGGCGAGCTCCTATAATTCACCCCTCCACTTT	CASSPPPGQGASSYNSPLHF
TRBJ1-5	.	TRBV7-2	.	14	TGTGCCAGCAGCTTAGCGCTAACAGGGCAGCCCCAGCATTTT	CASSLALTGQPQHF
TRBJ1-6	.	TRBV6-1	.	17	TGTGCCAGCCGAGGTGATAGTAGGAGCTCCTATAATTCACCCCTCCACTTT	CASRGDSRSSYNSPLHF
TRBJ2-7	few	TRBV27	TRBD2	16	TGTGCCAGCAGCTTGACTAGCGGGGGGCCTTCCTACGAGCAGTACTTC	CASSLTSGGPSYEQYF
TRBJ2-5	few	TRBV20-1	TRBD2	15	TGCAGTGCTAGAGATTTCAGGACTAGCGGAAAGACCCAGTACTTC	CSARDFRTSGKTQYF
TRBJ2-7	.	TRBV7-6	.	13	TGTGCCAGCAGCGCCGGGCTCTCCTACGAGCAGTACTTC	CASSAGLSYEQYF
TRBJ2-3	once	TRBV6-5	.	17	TGTGCCAGCAGTTACTCTCCCGGGACCACACTCACAGATACGCAGTATTTT	CASSYSPGTTLTDTQYF
TRBJ2-1	.	TRBV6-2/TRBV6-3	TRBD2	13	TGTGCCAGCAGTTTTAGCGGGGGCCCTGAGCAGTTCTTC	CASSFSGGPEQFF
TRBJ1-3	few	TRBV6-2/TRBV6-3	.	10	TGTGCCAGCTCGGAAAACACCATATATTTT	CASSENTIYF
TRBJ1-4	.	TRBV5-1	TRBD1	17	TGCGCCAGCAGTCGAGCTCCCACCGGGACAGGGAATGAAAAACTGTTTTTT	CASSRAPTGTGNEKLFF
TRBJ2-7	.	TRBV7-2	TRBD2	15	TGTGCCAGCAGCTTAGTCAGCGGGGTTACTTACGAGCAGTACTTC	CASSLVSGVTYEQYF
TRBJ2-5	.	TRBV4-1	TRBD1	18	TGCGCCAGCAGCCAATGGCAGGGGGCCGGGGATCCGTGGGAGACCCAGTACTTC	CASSQWQGAGDPWETQYF